This entry describes one T cell receptor (beta chain). This CDR3 region has 16 residues. Trimming cost V 6 bases and J 4 bases; bases outside gene matches: 13. Germline values: CDR1 SGHTA, CDR2 FQGNSA. TCR alpha and beta CDR3 regions were amplified from RNA using iRepertoire nested multiplex PCR. TCRdb used MiXCR to reprocess the multiplex PCR reads, holding one entry per CDR3 protein. Of about 140,000 distinct CDR3 sequences listed, 30% to 40% are singletons. The sample is drawn from a study of glioma-infiltrating T cells. The material sequenced was glioma tissue, nonneoplastic brain tissue, or PBMCs (not recorded which). The rearrangement links TRBV7-2 to TRBJ2-3; 7 positions match TRBD1. This receptor was identified in a human donor with low-grade glioma or glioblastoma, undergoing nonglioma brain surgery, or in good health (not recorded which). CDR3 bases: TGTGCCAGCAGTCCAATGGGCAGGGGGTTCGCAGATACGCAGTATTTT. Its protein is CASSPMGRGFADTQYF.